The T cell receptor (beta chain) under discussion was sequenced for a study of cytomegalovirus exposure and HLA in healthy donors. Broader study findings: Listed as cytomegalovirus-associated were 150 or so TCR beta chains. Later analysis identified about 15,000 TCR beta sequences associated with HLA alleles, using a false discovery rate threshold of 0.05.

With 2 bases removed from V and 4 bases from J, the gap between germline ends came to 17 bases. Per the germline V gene, CDR1 is SNHLY and CDR2 is FYNNEI. This CDR3 is built from 16 residues. This clone was seen a few times. Its antigen is undetermined. PCR primers comprised 60 Vbeta and 13 Jbeta primers. Produced via immunoSEQ multiplex PCR; TCRdb's table is partial and in-frame only. This table has about 120,000 clones, under 80% appearing once. The TCR was taken from a middle-aged woman in good health and CMV-seropositive. What was sequenced was PBMCs. The chain combines TRBV2 with TRBJ1-2; unclear D gene. The CDR3 DNA reads as TGTGCCAGCAGTGAAATTAGTCGACTGGTCGGCTATGGCTACACCTTC. This gives the protein CASSEISRLVGYGYTF.